This passage covers 25 T cell receptor beta chains from one sample sequenced in a study of T-cell reconstitution after alpha-beta-depleted transplantation in children. The library targeted TCRbeta and was prepared with unique molecular identifiers. TCRdb reprocessed the PCR reads via MiXCR and lists one record per CDR3 protein. This table holds about 350,000 distinct CDR3 sequences, about 14% found once. Sequencing used PBMCs, obtained from the stem cell graft. The source is a human donor who donated a stem cell graft to a child with Fanconi anemia.

The chain links TRBV20-1 to TRBJ2-5; D possibly corresponds to TRBD2 (6 bases). The CDR3 length is 14 residues. CDR1 is DFQATT, CDR2 SNEGSKA, per germline (reference sequence). V was cut by 4 bases and J by 3 bases, with 15 bases left in between. This chain's CDR3 is CSAINGRGEETQYF. CDR3 sequence (DNA): TGCAGTGCTATCAACGGGCGGGGAGAAGAGACCCAGTACTTC.

The sample holds a few counts of this clonotype. This chain uses TRBV25-1 with TRBJ1-2, with TRBD1 matching over 10 bases. After removal of 6 bases from V and 8 bases from J, the junction contained 3 bases not matched to a gene. CDR1 is MGHDK and CDR2 is SYGVNS in the germline V gene. CDR3 length: 12 amino acids. As DNA, the CDR3 is TGTGCCAGCAGAGACAGGGGGCAGGGCTACACCTTC. It translates to CASRDRGQGYTF.

This clonotype was picked up many times. V gene TRBV5-1 combines with J gene TRBJ1-6, with D tentatively TRBD1 (5 bases). Trimming pared 1 base from V and 7 bases from J, leaving 9 bases between. Germline V lookup: CDR1 SGHRS, CDR2 YFSETQ. The CDR3 is 14 residues long. The CDR3 is CASSLTPGNSPLHF. The CDR3 region has the DNA TGCGCCAGCAGCTTGACGCCAGGGAATTCACCCCTCCACTTT. Filled out from reference TRBV5-1 and TRBJ1-6, the complete variable domain reads KAGVTQTPRYLIKTRGQQVTLSCSPISGHRSVSWYQQTPGQGLQFLFEYFSETQRNKGNFPGRFSGRQFSNSRSEMNVSTLELGDSALYLCASSLTPGNSPLHFGNGTRLTVT.

This clonotype has a count of ten or more. The chain joins TRBV12-3 or TRBV12-4 to TRBJ1-3; D call uncertain. Trimming removed 10 bases at V and 0 bases at J, with 13 bases between. The CDR3 extends over 14 amino acids. The CDR3 sequence is CAIAEAYSGNTIYF. CDR3 DNA: TGTGCCATAGCGGAGGCTTACTCTGGAAACACCATATATTTT.

The sample holds many counts of this clonotype. The CDR3: CASSPNSANTEAFF. CDR3 sequence (DNA): TGCGCCAGCAGCCCAAATTCCGCGAACACTGAAGCTTTCTTT. This chain uses TRBV5-1 with TRBJ1-1, with D uncertain. With 4 bases removed from V and 1 base from J, the gap between germline ends came to 11 bases. Germline CDR1 and CDR2: SGHRS and YFSETQ. The CDR3 is 14 residues long.

This clonotype showed up many times. This chain links TRBV5-1 with TRBJ2-3; possible D gene TRBD1, 7 bases. The V gene's germline CDR1 is SGHRS and CDR2 YFSETQ. The V gene lost 2 bases and the J gene lost 6 bases, with 13 bases spanning the gap. This CDR3 comprises 14 residues. Written as DNA, the CDR3 is TGCGCCAGCAGCTTAAGCCAGGGGGGCGATACGCAGTATTTT. Protein sequence: CASSLSQGGDTQYF. Full variable domain (outside the CDR3, taken from reference TRBV5-1 and TRBJ2-3): KAGVTQTPRYLIKTRGQQVTLSCSPISGHRSVSWYQQTPGQGLQFLFEYFSETQRNKGNFPGRFSGRQFSNSRSEMNVSTLELGDSALYLCASSLSQGGDTQYFGPGTRLTVL.

In its sample, this clonotype was seen a few times. The V gene is TRBV20-1, the J gene TRBJ1-2, with 11 bases matching TRBD1. Germline CDR1 is DFQATT and CDR2 is SNEGSKA (reference sequence). Losses at the gene ends were 1 base for V and 7 bases for J; bases not matched to a gene: 8. The length of the CDR3 is 15 residues. Here the CDR3 reads CSARVLGGTGGGYTF. The CDR3 DNA is TGCAGTGCTAGAGTTCTCGGCGGGACAGGGGGTGGCTACACCTTC.

Only a few counts were recorded for this clonotype. The rearrangement uses TRBV27 and TRBJ2-7, with D perhaps matching TRBD2 (7 bases). Germline CDR1 MNHEY, CDR2 SMNVEV (reference sequence). The length of the CDR3 is 13 residues. Deletions cut 5 bases from V and 0 bases from J, with 8 bases between. CDR3 sequence reads: CASSAGASYEQYF. The CDR3 nucleotides are TGTGCCAGCAGTGCGGGGGCCTCCTACGAGCAGTACTTC.

This clonotype appeared many times. The J gene is TRBJ1-5, the V gene TRBV12-3 or TRBV12-4; 7 bases agree with TRBD1. This CDR3 has 16 amino acids. Trimming took 6 bases from V and 3 from J; bases not matched to a gene: 11. The CDR3 reads CASSPRGQQVNQPQHF. CDR3 nucleotide sequence: TGTGCCAGCAGCCCTAGGGGACAGCAAGTCAATCAGCCCCAGCATTTT.

V is TRBV29-1 and J is TRBJ1-2; D not certain. CDR1 and CDR2 from the germline V gene are SQVTM and ANQGSEA. V lost 4 bases and J lost 6, with 12 bases in between. The CDR3 runs 12 residues. In nucleotides, the CDR3 is TGCAGCGTTGTAAGGACGTCCGATGGCTACACCTTC. As protein: CSVVRTSDGYTF. The whole variable domain, remainder taken from reference TRBV29-1 and TRBJ1-2, is SAVISQKPSRDICQRGTSLTIQCQVDSQVTMMFWYRQQPGQSLTLIATANQGSEATYESGFVIDKFPISRPNLTFSTLTVSNMSPEDSSIYLCSVVRTSDGYTFGSGTRLTVV.

The genes are TRBV13 and TRBJ2-3, with TRBD1 identical over 10 bases. The V segment lost 4 bases and the J segment 6 bases; nucleotides outside the gene matches: 10. Germline V gene data show CDR1 as PRHDT and CDR2 as FYEKMQ (reference sequence). The CDR3 consists of 16 residues. The CDR3 is CASSSVGTGEWDTQYF. In nucleotides, the CDR3 is TGTGCCAGCAGCTCTGTCGGGACAGGGGAATGGGATACGCAGTATTTT.

The chain has TRBV5-1 and TRBJ2-1; TRBD2 matches 12 bases. CDR1 is SGHRS and CDR2 is YFSETQ in the germline V gene. The CDR3 is made up of 16 amino acids. V was clipped by 0 bases and J by 7 bases; unmatched bases: 5. Here the CDR3 reads CASSLDGGTSGNEQFF. The CDR3 DNA follows: TGCGCCAGCAGCTTGGATGGAGGGACTAGCGGGAATGAGCAGTTCTTC. Full variable domain (rest looked up from reference TRBV5-1 and TRBJ2-1): KAGVTQTPRYLIKTRGQQVTLSCSPISGHRSVSWYQQTPGQGLQFLFEYFSETQRNKGNFPGRFSGRQFSNSRSEMNVSTLELGDSALYLCASSLDGGTSGNEQFFGPGTRLTVL.

This chain links TRBV20-1 with TRBJ2-3; the D gene is possibly TRBD2 (6 bases). This CDR3 comprises 11 residues. V lost 2 bases to trimming and J lost 8 bases, with 8 bases between them. CDR1 DFQATT and CDR2 SNEGSKA come from the germline V gene (reference sequence). The DNA of the CDR3 is TGCAGTGCTAGATCGGGAGTTACGCAGTATTTT. Translation gives CSARSGVTQYF.

In its sample, this clonotype was seen many times. The chain combines TRBV7-7 with TRBJ2-7; 7 bases map to TRBD1. From germline, CDR1 is SSHAT and CDR2 FNYEAQ (reference sequence). There are 12 residues in the CDR3. This chain's CDR3 is CVSGTAAYEQYF. In nucleotides, the CDR3 is TGTGTCTCGGGGACAGCCGCTTACGAGCAGTACTTC.

This clonotype was seen many times. This chain links TRBV24-1 with TRBJ2-1; D is perhaps TRBD2 (5 bases). The germline V gene encodes CDR1 KGHDR and CDR2 SFDVKD. Trimming shortened V by 1 base and J by 1 base, and 7 bases separated the two germline ends. The CDR3 is 15 residues long. The CDR3 DNA reads TGTGCCACCAGTGATTTTAGAGGGTCCTACAATGAGCAGTTCTTC. This sequence encodes CATSDFRGSYNEQFF.

This clonotype occurred a few times. The J gene is TRBJ2-3, the V gene TRBV20-1, with D tentatively TRBD2 (5 bases). V lost 3 bases and J lost 2, with 9 bases in between. The CDR3 totals 13 residues. The germline gives CDR1 DFQATT, CDR2 SNEGSKA (reference sequence). CDR3 region: CSARRGNTDTQYF. The CDR3 coding sequence is TGCAGTGCTAGGCGAGGGAACACAGATACGCAGTATTTT.

This clonotype has a handful of counts. This CDR3 reads CASSYSRTGNTGELFF. DNA for the CDR3: TGTGCCAGCAGTTACTCCAGGACGGGGAACACCGGGGAGCTGTTTTTT. This chain connects TRBV6-5 to TRBJ2-2; D not resolved. There are 16 residues in the CDR3. The germline V and J ends were trimmed by 0 bases and 1 base, with 9 bases remaining between them. Germline loops: CDR1 MNHEY, CDR2 SVGAGI.

This clonotype was detected only a few times. This rearrangement joins TRBV5-1 to TRBJ2-1; TRBD2 matches 8 bases. The CDR3 is made up of 16 amino acids. Germline CDR1 SGHRS, CDR2 YFSETQ. With V trimmed by 5 bases and J by 4 bases, 11 bases remained unmatched. CDR3 loop: CASRPVSGGQYNEQFF. As DNA, the CDR3 is TGCGCCAGCAGACCGGTAAGCGGGGGACAATACAATGAGCAGTTCTTC.

This clonotype was detected a few times. The chain recombines TRBV4-3 with TRBJ1-5; D gene unclear. Germline CDR1 reads LGHNA; CDR2 reads YSLEER. The CDR3 is 13 amino acids. The V end was cut by 6 bases, the J end by 9 bases, with 15 bases between. Here the CDR3 reads CASSQTGVSPQHF. DNA of the CDR3: TGCGCCAGCAGTCAAACGGGAGTATCGCCCCAGCATTTT.

This clonotype was recorded at least ten times. The chain uses TRBV9 and TRBJ1-1, with no clear D. V dropped 0 bases and J dropped 5 bases, with 17 bases sitting between them. The CDR3 extends over 16 amino acids. The germline V gene has CDR1 SGDLS and CDR2 YYNGEE. In DNA, the CDR3 is TGTGCCAGCAGCGTAGCCGGCAACCGGGGTGGGACTGAAGCTTTCTTT. Its translation: CASSVAGNRGGTEAFF.

This clonotype was seen a few times. This chain joins TRBV6-1 and TRBJ2-1, with 7 bases identical to TRBD2. V gave up 7 bases and J gave up 9 bases; unmatched junction bases: 9. Looked up from germline, CDR1 is MNHNS and CDR2 is SASEGT. The CDR3 contains 13 residues. The CDR3 is CASNRGGLSEQFF. For the CDR3, the DNA is TGTGCCAGCAATCGGGGAGGGTTGAGTGAGCAGTTCTTC.

This chain joins TRBV11-3 and TRBJ2-2; no firm D call. V was trimmed by 4 bases and J by 0 bases, leaving 9 bases between them. The CDR3 is made up of 15 amino acids. Germline CDR1 is SGHNT and CDR2 is YENEEA. DNA for the CDR3: TGTGCCAGCAGCTCTCCAAGGACGAACACCGGGGAGCTGTTTTTT. Translating gives CASSSPRTNTGELFF.

There are a few counts of this clonotype. V usage is TRBV12-3 or TRBV12-4 and J usage is TRBJ1-1, with 7 bases that match TRBD1. V lost 6 bases and J lost 10; bases outside the gene matches: 5. This CDR3 comprises 11 residues. Here the CDR3 reads CASSRQGGAFF. CDR3 bases: TGTGCCAGCAGCAGACAGGGAGGAGCTTTCTTT.

This clonotype was picked up a small number of times. The V call is TRBV6-1, the J call TRBJ1-6, with D possibly TRBD1 on 6 matching bases. This CDR3 comprises 14 residues. Germline V lookup: CDR1 MNHNS, CDR2 SASEGT. Trimming took 6 bases from V and 8 from J, leaving 14 bases between them. CDR3 sequence reads: CASRVQGGDSPLHF. The CDR3 nucleotides read TGTGCCAGCAGGGTACAGGGAGGAGATTCACCCCTCCACTTT.

The CDR3 DNA reads TGCAGCGTTGAAGATTACGAGGTAGGGAATGAGCAGTTCTTC. As protein: CSVEDYEVGNEQFF. V gene TRBV29-1 combines with J gene TRBJ2-1; D uncertain. CDR3 length: 14 amino acids. The V and J ends lost 0 bases and 7 bases respectively, with 13 bases between them. Germline V gene sequence: CDR1 SQVTM, CDR2 ANQGSEA.